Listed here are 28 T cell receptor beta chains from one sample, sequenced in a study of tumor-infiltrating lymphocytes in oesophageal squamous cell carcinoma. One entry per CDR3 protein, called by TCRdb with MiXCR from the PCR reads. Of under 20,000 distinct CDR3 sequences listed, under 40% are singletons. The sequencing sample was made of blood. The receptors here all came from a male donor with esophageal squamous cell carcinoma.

The CDR3 DNA reads as TGTGCCAGCAGCCAAGTCGGAGGGGCGAGCACAGATACGCAGTATTTT. Its protein is CASSQVGGASTDTQYF. The rearrangement uses TRBV3-1 and TRBJ2-3; maybe TRBD2 (6 bases). The V and J ends lost 1 base and 0 bases respectively, with 11 bases between them. CDR3 size: 16 residues. The V gene's germline CDR1 is LGHDT and CDR2 YNNKEL (reference sequence).

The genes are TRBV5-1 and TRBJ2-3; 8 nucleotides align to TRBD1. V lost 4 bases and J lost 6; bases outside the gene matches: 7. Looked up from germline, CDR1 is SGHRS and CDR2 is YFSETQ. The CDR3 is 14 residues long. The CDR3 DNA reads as TGCGCCAGCAGCACCTCAGGGGGCGGGGATACGCAGTATTTT. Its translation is CASSTSGGGDTQYF.

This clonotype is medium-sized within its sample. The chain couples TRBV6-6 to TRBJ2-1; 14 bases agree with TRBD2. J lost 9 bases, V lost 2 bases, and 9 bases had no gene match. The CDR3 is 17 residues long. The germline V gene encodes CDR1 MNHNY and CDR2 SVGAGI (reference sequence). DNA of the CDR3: TGTGCCAGCAGTTACGGCTCGGGACTAGCGGGAGCAGGTGAGCAGTTCTTC. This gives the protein CASSYGSGLAGAGEQFF.

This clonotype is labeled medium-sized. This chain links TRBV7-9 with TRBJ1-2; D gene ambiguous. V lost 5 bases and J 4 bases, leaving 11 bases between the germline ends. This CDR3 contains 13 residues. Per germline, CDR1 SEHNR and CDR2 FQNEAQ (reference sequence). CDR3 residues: CASSLGLFYGYTF. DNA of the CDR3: TGTGCCAGCAGCCTCGGACTCTTCTATGGCTACACCTTC.

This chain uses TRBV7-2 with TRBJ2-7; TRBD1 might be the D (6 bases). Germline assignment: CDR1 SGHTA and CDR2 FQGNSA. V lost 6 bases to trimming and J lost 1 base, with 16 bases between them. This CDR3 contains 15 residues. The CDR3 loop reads CASRPGRGLSYEQYF. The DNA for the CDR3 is TGTGCCAGCAGGCCCGGCAGGGGCCTTTCCTACGAGCAGTACTTC.

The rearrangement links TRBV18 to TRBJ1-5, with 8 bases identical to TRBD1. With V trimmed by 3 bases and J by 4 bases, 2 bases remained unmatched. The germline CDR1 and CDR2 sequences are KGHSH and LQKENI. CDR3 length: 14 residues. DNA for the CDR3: TGTGCCAGCTCACCTAACAGGGGGAATCAGCCCCAGCATTTT. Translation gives CASSPNRGNQPQHF.

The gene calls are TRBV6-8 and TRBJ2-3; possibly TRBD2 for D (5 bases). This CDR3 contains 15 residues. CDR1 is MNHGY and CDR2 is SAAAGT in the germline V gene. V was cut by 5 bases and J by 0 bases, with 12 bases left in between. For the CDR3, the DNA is TGTGCCAGCAGTGACCCGGGAAAGAGCACAGATACGCAGTATTTT. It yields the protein CASSDPGKSTDTQYF.

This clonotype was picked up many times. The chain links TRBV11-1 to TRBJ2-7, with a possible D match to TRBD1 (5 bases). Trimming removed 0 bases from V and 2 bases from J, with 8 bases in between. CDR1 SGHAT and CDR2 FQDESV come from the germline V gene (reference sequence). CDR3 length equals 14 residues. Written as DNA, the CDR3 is TGTGCCAGCAGCTTAGCGCTGGACACCTACGAGCAGTACTTC. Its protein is CASSLALDTYEQYF.

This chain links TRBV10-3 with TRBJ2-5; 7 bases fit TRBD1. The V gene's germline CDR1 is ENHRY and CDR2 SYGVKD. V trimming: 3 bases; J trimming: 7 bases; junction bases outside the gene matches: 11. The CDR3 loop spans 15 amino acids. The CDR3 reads CAISDGTDGRGTQYF. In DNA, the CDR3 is TGTGCCATCAGTGATGGGACAGACGGAAGGGGGACCCAGTACTTC.

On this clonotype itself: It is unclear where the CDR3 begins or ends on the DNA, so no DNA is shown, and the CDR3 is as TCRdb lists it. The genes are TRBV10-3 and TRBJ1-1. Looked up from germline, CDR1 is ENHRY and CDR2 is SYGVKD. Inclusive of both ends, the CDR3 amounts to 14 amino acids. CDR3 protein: CAINNTRAATPSVW.

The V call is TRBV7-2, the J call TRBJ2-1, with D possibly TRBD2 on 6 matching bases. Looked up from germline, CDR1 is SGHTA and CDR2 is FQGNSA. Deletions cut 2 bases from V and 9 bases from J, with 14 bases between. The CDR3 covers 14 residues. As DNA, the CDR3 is TGTGCCAGCAGCTTATCACGACCAGCGGGTGAGCAGTTCTTC. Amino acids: CASSLSRPAGEQFF.

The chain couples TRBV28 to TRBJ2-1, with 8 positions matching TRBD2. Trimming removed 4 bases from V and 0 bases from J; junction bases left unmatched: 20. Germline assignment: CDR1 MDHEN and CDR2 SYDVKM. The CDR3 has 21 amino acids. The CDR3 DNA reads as TGTGCCAGCAGTTCCATCGGGGTGGTCGGGGGGGCCCAGGGCTCCTACAATGAGCAGTTCTTC. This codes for CASSSIGVVGGAQGSYNEQFF.

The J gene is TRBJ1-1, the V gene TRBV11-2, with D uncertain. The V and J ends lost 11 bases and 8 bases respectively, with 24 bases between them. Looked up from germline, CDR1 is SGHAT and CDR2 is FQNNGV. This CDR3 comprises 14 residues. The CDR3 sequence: CASCLAGNTREAFF. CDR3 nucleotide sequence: TGTGCCTCCTGTCTGGCAGGCAATACCAGGGAAGCTTTCTTT.

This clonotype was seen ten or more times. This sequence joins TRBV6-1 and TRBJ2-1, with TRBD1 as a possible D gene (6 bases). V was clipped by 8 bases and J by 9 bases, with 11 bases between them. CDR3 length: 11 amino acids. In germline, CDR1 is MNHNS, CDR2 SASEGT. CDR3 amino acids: CASGQFAEQFF. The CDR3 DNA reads TGTGCCAGCGGACAGTTCGCTGAGCAGTTCTTC.

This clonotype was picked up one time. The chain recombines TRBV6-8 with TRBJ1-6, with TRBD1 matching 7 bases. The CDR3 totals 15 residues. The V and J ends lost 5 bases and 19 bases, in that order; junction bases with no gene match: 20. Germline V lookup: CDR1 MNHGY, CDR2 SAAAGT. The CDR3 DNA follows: TGTGCCAGCAGTGGGAAGGGGGCAGGGGAAGACGAGCAGCACTTT. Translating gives CASSGKGAGEDEQHF.

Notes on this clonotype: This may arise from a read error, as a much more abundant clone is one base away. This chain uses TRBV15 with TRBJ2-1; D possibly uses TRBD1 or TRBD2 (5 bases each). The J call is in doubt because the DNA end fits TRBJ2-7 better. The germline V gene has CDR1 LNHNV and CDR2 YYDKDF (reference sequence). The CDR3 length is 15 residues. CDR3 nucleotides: TGTGCCACCAGCAGAAGGGGCGCCATGGGGGATGAGCAGTACTTC. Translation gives CATSRRGAMGDEQYF.

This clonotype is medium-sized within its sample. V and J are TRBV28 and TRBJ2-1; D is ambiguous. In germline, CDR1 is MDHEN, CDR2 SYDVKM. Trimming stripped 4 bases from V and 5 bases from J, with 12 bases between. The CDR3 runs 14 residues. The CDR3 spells CASSSPLLDNEQFF. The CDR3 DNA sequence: TGTGCCAGCAGTTCCCCACTACTCGACAATGAGCAGTTCTTC.

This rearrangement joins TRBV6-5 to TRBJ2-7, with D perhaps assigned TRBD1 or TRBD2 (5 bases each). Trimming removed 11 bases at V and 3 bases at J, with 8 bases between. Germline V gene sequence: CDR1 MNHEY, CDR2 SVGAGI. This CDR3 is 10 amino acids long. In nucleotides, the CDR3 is TGTGCCGGGGGAGTCTACGAGCAGTACTTC. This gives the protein CAGGVYEQYF.

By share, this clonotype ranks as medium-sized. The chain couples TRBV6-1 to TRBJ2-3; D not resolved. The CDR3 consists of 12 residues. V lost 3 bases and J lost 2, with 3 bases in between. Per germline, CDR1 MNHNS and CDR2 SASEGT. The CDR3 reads CASSDTTDTQYF. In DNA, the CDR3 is TGTGCCAGCAGTGATACCACAGATACGCAGTATTTT.

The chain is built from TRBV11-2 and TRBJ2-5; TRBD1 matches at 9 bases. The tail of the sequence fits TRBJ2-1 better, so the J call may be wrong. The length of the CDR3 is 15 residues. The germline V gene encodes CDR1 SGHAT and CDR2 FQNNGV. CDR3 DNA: TGTGCCAGCAGCTTAGAACAGGGGGCGTACAATGAGCAGTTCTTC. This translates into CASSLEQGAYNEQFF.

CDR3 DNA sequence: TGTGCCAGCAACCGACTGGACTCCCGAGATGAGCAGTTCTTC. This sequence encodes CASNRLDSRDEQFF. The rearrangement joins TRBV7-8 to TRBJ2-1, with D possibly TRBD2 on 5 matching bases. CDR1 SGHVS and CDR2 FQNEAQ come from the germline V gene. V lost 7 bases, J lost 8 bases, and 18 bases lay in between. This CDR3 region has 14 residues.

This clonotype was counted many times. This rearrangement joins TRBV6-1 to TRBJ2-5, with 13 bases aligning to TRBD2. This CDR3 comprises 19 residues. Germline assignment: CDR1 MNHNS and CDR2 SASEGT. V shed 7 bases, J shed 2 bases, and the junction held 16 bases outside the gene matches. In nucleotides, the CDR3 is TGTGCCAGCACCGATCAATGGACTAGCGGGAGAGGAAGACAAGAGACCCAGTACTTC. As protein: CASTDQWTSGRGRQETQYF.

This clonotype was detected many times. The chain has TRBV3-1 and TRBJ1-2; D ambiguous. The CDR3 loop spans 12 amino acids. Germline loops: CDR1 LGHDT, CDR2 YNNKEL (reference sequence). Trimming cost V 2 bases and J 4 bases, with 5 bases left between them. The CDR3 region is CASSQTIYGYTF. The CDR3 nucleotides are TGTGCCAGCAGCCAAACTATCTATGGCTACACCTTC.

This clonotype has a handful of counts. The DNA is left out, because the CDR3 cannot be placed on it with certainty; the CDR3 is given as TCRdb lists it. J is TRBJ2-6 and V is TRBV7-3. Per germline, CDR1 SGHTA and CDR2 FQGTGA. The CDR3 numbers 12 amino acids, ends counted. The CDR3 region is CASSFWRAVLRF.

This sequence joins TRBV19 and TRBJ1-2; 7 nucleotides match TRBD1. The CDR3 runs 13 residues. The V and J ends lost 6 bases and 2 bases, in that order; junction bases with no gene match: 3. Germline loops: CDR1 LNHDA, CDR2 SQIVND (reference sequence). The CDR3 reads CASRTGKNYGYTF. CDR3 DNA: TGTGCCAGTAGGACAGGGAAGAACTATGGCTACACCTTC.

The DNA of the CDR3 is TGTGCCTGGACTCGGGGGCAGGCCAATGAAAAACTGTTTTTT. Translated, it gives CAWTRGQANEKLFF. The V call is TRBV30, the J call TRBJ1-4; D might be TRBD1 (6 bases). V dropped 4 bases and J dropped 5 bases, with 14 bases sitting between them. CDR3 size: 14 residues. CDR1 GTSNPN and CDR2 SVGIG come from the germline V gene (reference sequence). The full variable domain, in which reference TRBV30 and TRBJ1-4 provide the parts outside the CDR3, is SQTIHQWPATLVQPVGSPLSLECTVEGTSNPNLYWYRQAAGRGLQLLFYSVGIGQISSEVPQNLSASRPQDRQFILSSKKLLLSDSGFYLCAWTRGQANEKLFFGSGTQLSVL.

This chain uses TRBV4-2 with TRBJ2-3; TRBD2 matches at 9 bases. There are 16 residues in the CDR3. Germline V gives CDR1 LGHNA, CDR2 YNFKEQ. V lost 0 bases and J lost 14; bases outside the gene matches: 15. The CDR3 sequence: CASSQEAAGGDGELYF. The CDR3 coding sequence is TGTGCCAGCAGCCAAGAAGCGGCGGGGGGGGACGGGGAGCTGTATTTT.

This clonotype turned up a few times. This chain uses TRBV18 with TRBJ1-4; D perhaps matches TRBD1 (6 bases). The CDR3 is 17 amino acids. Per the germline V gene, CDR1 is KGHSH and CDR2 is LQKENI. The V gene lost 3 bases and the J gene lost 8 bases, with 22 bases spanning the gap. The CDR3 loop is CASSPRDIRQGREKLFF. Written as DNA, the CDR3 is TGTGCCAGCTCACCGCGGGACATTCGTCAAGGAAGAGAAAAACTGTTTTTT.